These 11 T cell receptor beta chains came from one sample sequenced in a study of T cells in Graves' hyperthyroidism and ophthalmopathy (dated 2019 in TCRdb). The method was multiplex PCR. TCRdb records Illumina HiSeq 2000 as the sequencer. The TCR beta CDR3 regions were amplified from the RNA transcripts. The first round of RT-PCR for the TCR CDR3 was performed with the HTBI primer set and the Qiagen OneStep RT-PCR kit. The raw public data were reprocessed by TCRdb itself: fastp quality trimming at Q25, MiXCR clonotype calling, in-frame beta chains only. Every CDR3 protein is listed once, alongside the most common genes and DNA of its rows. A total of more than 150,000 distinct CDR3 sequences appear in this sample, about 15% of them only once. Clones ranked in the top ten supply roughly 30% of the sample. Sequenced material: blood. All receptors derive from a woman aged 50 to 60 with Graves' hyperthyroidism.

In its sample, this clonotype was seen many times. At one of its ends the junction is not consistent with the germline gene, which may arise from a read error. The rearrangement joins TRBV7-7 to TRBJ2-5; TRBD1 is a possible D gene (6 bases). The CDR3 sequence is 15 residues long. CDR1 and CDR2 from the germline V gene are SSHAT and FNYEAQ (reference sequence). CDR3 region: CASSSSGRGQGTQYF. The CDR3 DNA follows: TGTGCTAGCAGCTCCTCGGGCAGGGGCCAAGGGACCCAGTACTTC.

This clonotype was seen repeatedly, ten times or more. The chain links TRBV20-1 to TRBJ1-5; the D is unclear. V lost 5 bases and J 1 base, leaving 6 bases between the germline ends. From germline, CDR1 is DFQATT and CDR2 SNEGSKA (reference sequence). The CDR3 sequence is 12 residues long. The CDR3 loop reads CSALVSNQPQHF. In DNA, the CDR3 is TGCAGTGCTCTTGTGAGCAATCAGCCCCAGCATTTT.

This CDR3 is CASSRRGQGTNEKLFF. The CDR3, as DNA: TGCGCCAGCAGTCGTCGCGGACAGGGCACTAATGAAAAACTGTTTTTT. The rearrangement links TRBV5-1 to TRBJ1-4; the match to TRBD1 covers 8 bases. CDR3 size: 16 residues. The trim removed 5 bases at V and 2 bases at J, leaving 8 bases unmatched. From germline, CDR1 is SGHRS and CDR2 YFSETQ.

This clonotype was seen repeatedly, ten times or more. The chain joins TRBV12-3 or TRBV12-4 to TRBJ1-3; 8 bases align to TRBD1. V shed 3 bases, J shed 4 bases, and the junction held 5 bases outside the gene matches. This CDR3 is 15 amino acids long. CDR3 sequence reads: CASSFGQGTGNTIYF. In nucleotides, the CDR3 is TGTGCCAGCAGTTTTGGACAGGGTACCGGAAACACCATATATTTT.

This clonotype was picked up many times. The rearrangement uses TRBV7-9 and TRBJ1-1; TRBD1 might be the D (5 bases). The V gene lost 11 bases and the J gene lost 7 bases, with 11 bases spanning the gap. Per the germline V gene, CDR1 is SEHNR and CDR2 is FQNEAQ (reference sequence). This CDR3 has 10 residues. CDR3 sequence: CAWGNLEAFF. In nucleotides, the CDR3 is TGTGCCTGGGGGAACCTTGAAGCTTTCTTT.

This clonotype was seen ten or more times. The chain recombines TRBV5-1 with TRBJ2-3; 7 bases line up with TRBD2. Per germline, CDR1 SGHRS and CDR2 YFSETQ. With 1 base clipped from V and 7 bases from J, the junction kept 15 bases outside the gene matches. This CDR3 has 17 residues. The CDR3 here is CASSLISSSGRSNTQYF. The CDR3 DNA is TGCGCCAGCAGCTTGATTTCGAGTAGCGGGCGTTCGAATACGCAGTATTTT.

There are many counts of this clonotype. This chain uses TRBV15 with TRBJ2-7; 7 bases line up with TRBD1. The J segment lost 3 bases and the V segment lost 5 bases, leaving 4 bases of the junction unmatched. Germline V gene data show CDR1 as LNHNV and CDR2 as YYDKDF (reference sequence). There are 13 residues in the CDR3. The CDR3 DNA reads as TGTGCCACCAGCGACAGGGCGAGCTACGAGCAGTACTTC. This translates into CATSDRASYEQYF.

In its sample, this clonotype was seen many times. CDR3 DNA: TGTGCCAGCAGCTTAGAGCCCCCGGGACTATACTACACAGATACGCAGTATTTT. This encodes CASSLEPPGLYYTDTQYF. This chain uses TRBV11-2 with TRBJ2-3; 7 bases agree with TRBD2. This CDR3 region has 18 residues. J was trimmed by 2 bases and V by 0 bases; bases with no gene match: 11. Germline loops: CDR1 SGHAT, CDR2 FQNNGV.

This clonotype came up many times. J is TRBJ2-7 and V is TRBV7-9; TRBD1 might be the D (6 bases). V lost 5 bases and J lost 1, with 15 bases in between. The CDR3 totals 15 residues. Germline V gene lookup returns CDR1 SEHNR and CDR2 FQNEAQ (reference sequence). In DNA, the CDR3 is TGTGCCAGCAGCACCCGCGCAGGGGCTTCCTACGAGCAGTACTTC. Protein sequence: CASSTRAGASYEQYF.

This clonotype was found many times. V is TRBV18 and J is TRBJ1-5, with no clear D. CDR1 and CDR2 (germline): KGHSH, LQKENI. V dropped 3 bases and J dropped 4 bases, with 7 bases sitting between them. The CDR3 extends over 13 amino acids. DNA of the CDR3: TGTGCCAGCTCACCCCCGGGTAATCAGCCCCAGCATTTT. As protein: CASSPPGNQPQHF.

This clonotype was observed at least ten times. The DNA of the CDR3 is TGTGCCAGCAGCCATTTCACCTACGAGCAGTACTTC. Its translation: CASSHFTYEQYF. The J gene is TRBJ2-7, the V gene TRBV14, with D uncertain. CDR1 and CDR2 from the germline V gene are SGHDN and FVKESK. V dropped 3 bases and J dropped 2 bases, with 5 bases sitting between them. The CDR3 sequence is 12 residues long.